This T cell receptor beta chain emerged from a study of blood T cell repertoires in COVID-19. Data came from immunoSEQ multiplex PCR; TCRdb stores just in-frame clones and leaves some out. The sample has approximately 220,000 clones, around 85% seen once; the top ten hold around 19%. The sequenced sample consisted of PBMCs or T cells enriched from blood (not recorded which). This receptor was taken from a man aged 35 to 55 who had recovered from COVID-19.

The DNA of the CDR3 is TGCGCCAGCAGCTTGGCGGGGATTAGTCAGCAGTTCTTC. This codes for CASSLAGISQQFF. V gene TRBV5-1 combines with J gene TRBJ2-1; a weak D match, TRBD2 (5 bases). CDR1 SGHRS and CDR2 YFSETQ come from the germline V gene. Trimming cost V 0 bases and J 11 bases, with 12 bases left between them. The CDR3 totals 13 residues.